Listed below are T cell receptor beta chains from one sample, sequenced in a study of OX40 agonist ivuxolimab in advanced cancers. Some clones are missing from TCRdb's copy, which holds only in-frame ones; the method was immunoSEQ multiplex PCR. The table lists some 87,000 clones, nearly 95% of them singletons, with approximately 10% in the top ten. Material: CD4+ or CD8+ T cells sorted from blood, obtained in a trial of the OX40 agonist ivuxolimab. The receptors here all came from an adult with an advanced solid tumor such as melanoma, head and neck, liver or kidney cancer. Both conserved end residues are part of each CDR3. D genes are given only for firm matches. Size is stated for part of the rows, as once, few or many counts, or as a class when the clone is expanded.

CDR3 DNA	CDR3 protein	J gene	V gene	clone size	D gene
TGCGCCAGCAGCCAAGATCGTGGCTCTGTACTAGCGGGAGGGCCGGGTACGCAGTATTTT	CASSQDRGSVLAGGPGTQYF	TRBJ2-3	TRBV4-3	.	TRBD2
TGCAGCGTTGAACAGGGAGAGATGAACACTGAAGCTTTCTTT	CSVEQGEMNTEAFF	TRBJ1-1	TRBV29-1	once	.
TGTGCCAGCAGCTTAGCGGGAGCGGATGAGCAGTTCTTC	CASSLAGADEQFF	TRBJ2-1	TRBV13	.	.
TGTGCAAGTCGGAGGAGCGGGGTTAGCTCCTACGAGCAGTACTTC	CASRRSGVSSYEQYF	TRBJ2-7	TRBV12-2	.	.
TGTGCCAGCAGCCCCCAAAGGATTGGGTCCGACGAGCAGTACTTC	CASSPQRIGSDEQYF	TRBJ2-7	TRBV7-9	.	.
TGTGCCAGCAGCCCGAATGAGGACTTAACAGAGACCCAGTACTTC	CASSPNEDLTETQYF	TRBJ2-5	TRBV11-3	.	.
TGCGCCAGCAGCACCACTAGCGGGGGCTACGAGCAGTACTTC	CASSTTSGGYEQYF	TRBJ2-7	TRBV4-1	.	TRBD2
TGTGCCAGCAGCCTGAGATTTCTGGACAGTTCCTCCTACGAGCAGTACTTC	CASSLRFLDSSSYEQYF	TRBJ2-7	TRBV5-6	.	.
TGCGCCAGCAGCTTGGGGGCAGCCGCCTATGGCTACACCTTC	CASSLGAAAYGYTF	TRBJ1-2	TRBV5-1	.	.
TGTGCCACCAGCAGGACCAGAAGGAGCTCCTACAATGAGCAGTTCTTC	CATSRTRRSSYNEQFF	TRBJ2-1	TRBV15	.	.
TGTGCCAGCAGTTTAGGGACAGGGGCTCGGAACACTGAAGCTTTCTTT	CASSLGTGARNTEAFF	TRBJ1-1	TRBV27	.	TRBD1
TGTGCCAGCCGGGACAGGAGAGCCTTAGCCAAAAACATTCAGTACTTC	CASRDRRALAKNIQYF	TRBJ2-4	TRBV19	.	TRBD1